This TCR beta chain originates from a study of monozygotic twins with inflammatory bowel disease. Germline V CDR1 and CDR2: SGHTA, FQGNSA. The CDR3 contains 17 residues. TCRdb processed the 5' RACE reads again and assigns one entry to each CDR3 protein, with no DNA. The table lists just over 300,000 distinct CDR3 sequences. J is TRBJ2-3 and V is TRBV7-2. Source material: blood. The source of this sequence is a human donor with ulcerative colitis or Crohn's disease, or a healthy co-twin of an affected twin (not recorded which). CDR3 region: CASSFKGWGLATDTQYF.